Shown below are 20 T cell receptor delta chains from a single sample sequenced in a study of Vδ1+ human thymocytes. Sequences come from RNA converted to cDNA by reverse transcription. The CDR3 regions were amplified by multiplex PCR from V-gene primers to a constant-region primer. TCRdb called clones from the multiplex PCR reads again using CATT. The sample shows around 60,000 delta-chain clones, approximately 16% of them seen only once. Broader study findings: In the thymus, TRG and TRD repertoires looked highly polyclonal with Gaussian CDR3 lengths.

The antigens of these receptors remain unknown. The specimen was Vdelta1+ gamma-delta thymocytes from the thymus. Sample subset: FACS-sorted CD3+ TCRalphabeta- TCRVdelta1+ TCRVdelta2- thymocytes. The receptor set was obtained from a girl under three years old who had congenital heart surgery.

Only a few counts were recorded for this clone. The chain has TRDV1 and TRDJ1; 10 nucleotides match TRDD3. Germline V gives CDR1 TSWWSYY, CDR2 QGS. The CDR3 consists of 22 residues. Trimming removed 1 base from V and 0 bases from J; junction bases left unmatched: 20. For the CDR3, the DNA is TGTGCTCTTGGGGAACGCTTAGAGGTTCCCCTGGGGGATATGGCGTACACCGATAAACTCATCTTT. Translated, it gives CALGERLEVPLGDMAYTDKLIF.

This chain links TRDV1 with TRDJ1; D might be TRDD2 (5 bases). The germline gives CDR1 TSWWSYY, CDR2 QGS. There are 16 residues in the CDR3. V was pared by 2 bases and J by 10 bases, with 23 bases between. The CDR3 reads CALGESPYEATLGLIF. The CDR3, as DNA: TGTGCTCTTGGGGAATCACCCTACGAAGCGACTTTGGGACTCATCTTT.

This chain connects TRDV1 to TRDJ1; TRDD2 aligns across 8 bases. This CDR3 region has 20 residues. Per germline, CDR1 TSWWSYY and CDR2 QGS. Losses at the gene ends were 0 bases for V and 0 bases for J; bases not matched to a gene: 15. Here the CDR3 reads CALGELPLPTQGDHTDKLIF. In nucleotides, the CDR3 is TGTGCTCTTGGGGAACTTCCGCTTCCTACTCAGGGGGACCACACCGATAAACTCATCTTT.

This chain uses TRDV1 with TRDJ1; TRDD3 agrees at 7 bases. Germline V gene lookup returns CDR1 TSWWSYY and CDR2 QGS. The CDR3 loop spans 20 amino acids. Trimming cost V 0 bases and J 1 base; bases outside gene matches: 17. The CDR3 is CALGELVARRRIRVTDKLIF. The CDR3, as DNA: TGTGCTCTTGGGGAACTAGTCGCTAGGCGTCGGATACGGGTCACCGATAAACTCATCTTT.

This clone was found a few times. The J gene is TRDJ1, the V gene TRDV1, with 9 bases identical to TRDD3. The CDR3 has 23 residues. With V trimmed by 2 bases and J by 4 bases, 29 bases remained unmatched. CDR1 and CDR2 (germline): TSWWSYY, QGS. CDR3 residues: CALGEVGSRAPVLGDTNLDKLIF. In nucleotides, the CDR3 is TGTGCTCTTGGGGAAGTTGGGTCTCGGGCTCCCGTACTGGGGGACACCAACCTCGATAAACTCATCTTT.

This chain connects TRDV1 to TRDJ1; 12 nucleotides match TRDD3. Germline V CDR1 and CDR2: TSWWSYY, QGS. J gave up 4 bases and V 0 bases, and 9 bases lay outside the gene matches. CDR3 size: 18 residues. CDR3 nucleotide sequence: TGTGCTCTTGGGGAACTACGGCTGCTGGGGGATACGATCGATAAACTCATCTTT. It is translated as CALGELRLLGDTIDKLIF.

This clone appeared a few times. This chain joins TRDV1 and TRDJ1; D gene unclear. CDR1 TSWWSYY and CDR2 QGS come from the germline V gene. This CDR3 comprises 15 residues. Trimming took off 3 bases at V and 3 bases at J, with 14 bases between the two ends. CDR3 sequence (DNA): TGTGCTCTTGGGGACCTATTCCCCAGGGCCGATAAACTCATCTTT. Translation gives CALGDLFPRADKLIF.

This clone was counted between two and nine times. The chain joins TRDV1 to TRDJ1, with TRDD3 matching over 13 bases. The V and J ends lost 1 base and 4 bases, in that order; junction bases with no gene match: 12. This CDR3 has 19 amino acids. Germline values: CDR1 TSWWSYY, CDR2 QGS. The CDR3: CALGEPSRTDWGIRDKLIF. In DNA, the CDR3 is TGTGCTCTTGGGGAACCTTCTCGAACGGACTGGGGGATACGCGATAAACTCATCTTT.

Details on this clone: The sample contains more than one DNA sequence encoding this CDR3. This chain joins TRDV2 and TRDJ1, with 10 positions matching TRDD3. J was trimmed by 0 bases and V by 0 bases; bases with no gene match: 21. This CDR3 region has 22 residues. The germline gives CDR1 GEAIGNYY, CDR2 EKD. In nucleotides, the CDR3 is TGTGCCTGTGACACCGGCCTACCCCTAACCGGGGGATACGCTTGCTACACCGATAAACTCATCTTT. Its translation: CACDTGLPLTGGYACYTDKLIF.

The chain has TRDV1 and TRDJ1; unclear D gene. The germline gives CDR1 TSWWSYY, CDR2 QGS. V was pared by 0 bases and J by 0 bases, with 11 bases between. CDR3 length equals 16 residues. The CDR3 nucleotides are TGTGCTCTTGGGGAACTATCCCCCCTGTACACCGATAAACTCATCTTT. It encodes CALGELSPLYTDKLIF.

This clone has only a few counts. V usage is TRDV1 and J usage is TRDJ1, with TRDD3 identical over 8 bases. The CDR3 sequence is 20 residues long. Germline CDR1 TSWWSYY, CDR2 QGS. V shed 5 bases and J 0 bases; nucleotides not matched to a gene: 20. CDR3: CALGIVQGIVLGANTDKLIF. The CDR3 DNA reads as TGTGCTCTTGGGATCGTACAGGGAATTGTACTGGGGGCAAACACCGATAAACTCATCTTT.

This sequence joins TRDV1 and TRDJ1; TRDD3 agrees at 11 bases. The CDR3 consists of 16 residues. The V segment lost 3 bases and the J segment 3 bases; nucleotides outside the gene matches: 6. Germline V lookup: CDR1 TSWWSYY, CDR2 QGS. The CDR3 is CALGDMGDTRADKLIF. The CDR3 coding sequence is TGTGCTCTTGGGGATATGGGGGATACGCGCGCCGATAAACTCATCTTT.

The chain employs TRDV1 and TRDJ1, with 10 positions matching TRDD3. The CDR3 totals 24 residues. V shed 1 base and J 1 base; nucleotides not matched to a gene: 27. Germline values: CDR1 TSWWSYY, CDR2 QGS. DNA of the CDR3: TGTGCTCTTGGGGAACCCTGGCCTTCCTCCGCCGAACCGCTACTGGGGGATTTCACCGATAAACTCATCTTT. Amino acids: CALGEPWPSSAEPLLGDFTDKLIF.

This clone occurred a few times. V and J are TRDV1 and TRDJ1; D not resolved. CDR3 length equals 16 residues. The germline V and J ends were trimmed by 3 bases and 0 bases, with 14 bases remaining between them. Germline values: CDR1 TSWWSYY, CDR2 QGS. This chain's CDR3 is CALGENSGAYTDKLIF. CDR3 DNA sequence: TGTGCTCTTGGGGAGAACTCCGGAGCTTACACCGATAAACTCATCTTT.

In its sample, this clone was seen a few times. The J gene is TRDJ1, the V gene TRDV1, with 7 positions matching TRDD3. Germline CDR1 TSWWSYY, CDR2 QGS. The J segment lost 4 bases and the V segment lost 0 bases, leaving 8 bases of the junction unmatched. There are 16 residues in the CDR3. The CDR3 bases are TGTGCTCTTGGGGAACTGGGTACTGGGGACCGCGATAAACTCATCTTT. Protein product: CALGELGTGDRDKLIF.

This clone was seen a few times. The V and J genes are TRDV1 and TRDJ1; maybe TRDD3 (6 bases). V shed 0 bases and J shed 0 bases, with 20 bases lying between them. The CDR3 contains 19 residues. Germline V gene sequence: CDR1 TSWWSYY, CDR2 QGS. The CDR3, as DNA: TGTGCTCTTGGGGAACTACACCGCGAGCTGGGGACGTACACCGATAAACTCATCTTT. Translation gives CALGELHRELGTYTDKLIF.

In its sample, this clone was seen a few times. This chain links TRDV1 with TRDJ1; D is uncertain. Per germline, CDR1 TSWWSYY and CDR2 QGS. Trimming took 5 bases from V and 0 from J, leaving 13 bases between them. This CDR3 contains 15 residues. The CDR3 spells CALGFFRNHTDKLIF. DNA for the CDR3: TGTGCTCTTGGGTTTTTTCGGAATCACACCGATAAACTCATCTTT.

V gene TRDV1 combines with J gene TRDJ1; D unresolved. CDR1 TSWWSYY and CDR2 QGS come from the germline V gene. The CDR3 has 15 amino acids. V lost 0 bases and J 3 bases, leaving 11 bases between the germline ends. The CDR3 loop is CALGELGRDSDKLIF. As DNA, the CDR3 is TGTGCTCTTGGGGAACTAGGGCGAGACTCCGATAAACTCATCTTT.

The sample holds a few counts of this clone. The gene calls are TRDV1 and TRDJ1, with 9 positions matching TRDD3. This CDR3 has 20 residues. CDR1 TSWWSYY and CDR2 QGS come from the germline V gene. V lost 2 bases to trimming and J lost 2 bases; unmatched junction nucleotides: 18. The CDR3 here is CALGEYRGYWGTRPTDKLIF. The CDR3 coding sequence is TGTGCTCTTGGGGAATATCGCGGTTACTGGGGGACTCGGCCTACCGATAAACTCATCTTT.

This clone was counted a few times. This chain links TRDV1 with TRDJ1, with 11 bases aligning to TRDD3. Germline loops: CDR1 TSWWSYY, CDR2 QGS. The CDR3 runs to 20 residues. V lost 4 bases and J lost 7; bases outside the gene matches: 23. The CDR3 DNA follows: TGTGCTCTTGGGGTACCGACCGTTCCCCAACTGGGGGATATACGAGTTAAACTCATCTTT. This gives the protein CALGVPTVPQLGDIRVKLIF.